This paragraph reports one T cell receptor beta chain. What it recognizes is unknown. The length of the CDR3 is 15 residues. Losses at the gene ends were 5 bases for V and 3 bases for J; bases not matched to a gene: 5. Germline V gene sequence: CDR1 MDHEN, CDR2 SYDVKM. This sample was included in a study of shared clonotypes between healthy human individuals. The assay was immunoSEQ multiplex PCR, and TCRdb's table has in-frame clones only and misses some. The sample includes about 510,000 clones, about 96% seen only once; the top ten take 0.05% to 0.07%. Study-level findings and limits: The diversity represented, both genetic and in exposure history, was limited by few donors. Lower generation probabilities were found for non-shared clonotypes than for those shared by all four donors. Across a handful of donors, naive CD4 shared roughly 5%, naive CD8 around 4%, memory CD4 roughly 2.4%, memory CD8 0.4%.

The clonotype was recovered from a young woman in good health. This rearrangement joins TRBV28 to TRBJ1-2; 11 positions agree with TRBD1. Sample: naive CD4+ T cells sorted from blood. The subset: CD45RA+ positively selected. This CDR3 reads CASSKGQGGDYGYTF. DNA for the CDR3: TGTGCCAGCAGTAAGGGACAGGGGGGAGACTATGGCTACACCTTC.